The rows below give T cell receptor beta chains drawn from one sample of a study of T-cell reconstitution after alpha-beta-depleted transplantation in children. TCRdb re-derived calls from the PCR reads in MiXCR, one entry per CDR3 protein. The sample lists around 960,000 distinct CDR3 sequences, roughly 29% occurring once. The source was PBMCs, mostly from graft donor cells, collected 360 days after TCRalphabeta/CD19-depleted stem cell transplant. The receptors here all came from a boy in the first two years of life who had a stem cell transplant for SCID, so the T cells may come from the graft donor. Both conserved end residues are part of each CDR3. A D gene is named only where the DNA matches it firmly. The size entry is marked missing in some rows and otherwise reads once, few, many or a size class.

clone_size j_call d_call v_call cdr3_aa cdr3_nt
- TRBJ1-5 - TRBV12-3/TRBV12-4 CASAPQGQLNQPQHF TGTGCCAGTGCTCCCCAAGGGCAGCTAAATCAGCCCCAGCATTTT
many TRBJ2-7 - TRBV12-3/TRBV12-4 CASSSPPYEQYF TGTGCCAGCAGTTCCCCCCCCTACGAGCAGTACTTC
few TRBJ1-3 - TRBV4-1 CASRPISGNTIYF TGCGCCAGCAGGCCAATCTCTGGAAACACCATATATTTT
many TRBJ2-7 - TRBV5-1 CASSLTGPYEQYF TGCGCCAGCAGCTTGACAGGACCCTACGAGCAGTACTTC
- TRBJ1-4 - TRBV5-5 CASSPIEEKLFF TGTGCCAGCAGCCCGATAGAAGAAAAACTGTTTTTT
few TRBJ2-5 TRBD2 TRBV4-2 CASSQAKLLRTSGGADGETQYF TGTGCCAGCAGCCAAGCAAAGTTACTAAGGACTAGCGGGGGGGCCGATGGGGAGACCCAGTACTTC
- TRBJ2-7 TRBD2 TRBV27 CASSLYARTSRGAYEQYF TGTGCCAGCAGTTTATACGCCCGGACTAGTCGGGGGGCCTACGAGCAGTACTTC
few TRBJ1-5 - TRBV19 CASSISDSGAVQPQHF TGTGCCAGTAGTATTTCGGACAGCGGGGCGGTTCAGCCCCAGCATTTT
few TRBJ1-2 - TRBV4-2 CASSHEDNSWRGYTF TGTGCCAGCAGCCACGAAGACAATTCCTGGAGGGGCTACACCTTC
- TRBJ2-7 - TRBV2 CASSEGGWGAWEQYF TGTGCCAGCAGTGAAGGGGGATGGGGGGCTTGGGAGCAGTACTTC
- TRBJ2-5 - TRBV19 CASSDGTSQETQYF TGTGCCAGTAGTGATGGAACAAGCCAAGAGACCCAGTACTTC
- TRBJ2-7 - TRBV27 CASARYVSYEQYF TGTGCCAGCGCGCGCTACGTCTCCTACGAGCAGTACTTC
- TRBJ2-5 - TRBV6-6 CASTKTRGETQYF TGTGCCAGCACCAAGACTAGAGGAGAGACCCAGTACTTC
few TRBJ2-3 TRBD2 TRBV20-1 CSARAPGGLAGGTDTQYF TGCAGTGCTAGAGCCCCTGGGGGGCTAGCGGGGGGCACAGATACGCAGTATTTT
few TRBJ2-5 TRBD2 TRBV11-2 CASSPGQSGGAYQETQYF TGTGCCAGCAGCCCCGGGCAGAGCGGGGGCGCGTACCAAGAGACCCAGTACTTC
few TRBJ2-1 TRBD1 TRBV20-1 CSAPARTDRDEQFF TGCAGTGCTCCTGCTAGGACTGACAGGGATGAGCAGTTCTTC
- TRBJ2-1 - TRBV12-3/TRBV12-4 CASSFPAVSSYNEQFF TGTGCCAGCAGTTTCCCCGCGGTTAGCTCCTACAATGAGCAGTTCTTC
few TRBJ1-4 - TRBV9 CASSGGRGSATNEKLFF TGTGCCAGCAGCGGGGGACGTGGGAGTGCAACTAATGAAAAACTGTTTTTT
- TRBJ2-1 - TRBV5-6 CASSLKDEQFF TGTGCCAGCAGCTTAAAGGATGAGCAGTTCTTC
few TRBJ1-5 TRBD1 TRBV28 CASSSIRDSSARDQPQHF TGTGCCAGCAGTTCTATCCGGGACAGCTCCGCTCGGGATCAGCCCCAGCATTTT
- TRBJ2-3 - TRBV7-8 CASSLDGTGWPDTDTQYF TGTGCCAGCAGCTTAGATGGAACAGGTTGGCCAGACACAGATACGCAGTATTTT
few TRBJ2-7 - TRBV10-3 CAISESFPDSSYEQYF TGTGCCATCAGTGAGTCTTTCCCGGACAGTTCCTACGAGCAGTACTTC
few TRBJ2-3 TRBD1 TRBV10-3 CAISGQGVDTQYF TGTGCCATCAGCGGACAGGGAGTGGATACGCAGTATTTT
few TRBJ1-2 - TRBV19 CASSIFGTPKTYGYTF TGTGCCAGTAGTATTTTCGGGACACCAAAGACCTATGGCTACACCTTC
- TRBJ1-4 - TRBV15 CATSRDRSGWTEKLFF TGTGCCACCAGCAGAGATCGGTCGGGGTGGACTGAAAAACTGTTTTTT
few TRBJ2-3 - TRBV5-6 CASSRQYTDTQYF TGTGCCAGCAGCCGACAGTACACAGATACGCAGTATTTT
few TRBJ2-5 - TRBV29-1 CSVKRRLGETQYF TGCAGCGTTAAAAGGCGGCTCGGAGAGACCCAGTACTTC
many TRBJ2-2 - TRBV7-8 CASSLGRASGGELFF TGTGCCAGCAGCTTAGGCCGGGCTAGTGGCGGGGAGCTGTTTTTT
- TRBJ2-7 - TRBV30 CAWSVQEDYEQYF TGTGCCTGGAGTGTACAGGAGGACTACGAGCAGTACTTC
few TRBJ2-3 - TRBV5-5 CASSSGLNTDTQYF TGTGCCAGCAGCTCGGGACTGAACACAGATACGCAGTATTTT
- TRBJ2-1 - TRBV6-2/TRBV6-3 CASSPPGLDEQFF TGTGCCAGCAGTCCCCCTGGTTTGGATGAGCAGTTCTTC
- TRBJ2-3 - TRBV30 CAWSPSGDTQYF TGTGCCTGGAGCCCAAGCGGGGATACGCAGTATTTT